The 23 T cell receptor beta chains below all came from one sample that was sequenced in a study of CD4 and CD8 cells across lung adenocarcinoma regions. TCRdb reprocessed the PCR reads with MiXCR, giving one entry per CDR3 protein. Of approximately 5,000 distinct CDR3 sequences listed, 45% to 50% were seen once; the top ten hold roughly 21%. The material sequenced was CD4+ T cells from the margin of a lung tumor. The receptors come from a male donor with lung adenocarcinoma. The CD4 and CD8 labels of this study may be unreliable.

This chain links TRBV6-1 with TRBJ2-2; the match to TRBD2 covers 8 bases. V lost 4 bases, J lost 6 bases, and 4 bases stayed unmatched. The germline gives CDR1 MNHNS, CDR2 SASEGT. There are 14 residues in the CDR3. The CDR3 protein is CASSVPREAGELFF. The CDR3 nucleotides read TGTGCCAGCAGTGTTCCGCGGGAGGCCGGGGAGCTGTTTTTT.

The V and J genes are TRBV27 and TRBJ2-2; perhaps TRBD1 as D (5 bases). From germline, CDR1 is MNHEY and CDR2 SMNVEV (reference sequence). The germline V and J ends were trimmed by 3 bases and 1 base, with 15 bases remaining between them. The CDR3 has 17 residues. The CDR3 protein is CASSFTPPDRNTGELFF. The CDR3 region has the DNA TGTGCCAGCAGTTTTACCCCACCTGACAGGAACACCGGGGAGCTGTTTTTT.

This clonotype is medium-sized (0.01 to 0.1%) within its sample. The chain links TRBV6-1 to TRBJ1-4, with TRBD1 identical over 7 bases. Losses at the gene ends were 6 bases for V and 2 bases for J; bases not matched to a gene: 6. This CDR3 contains 15 residues. From germline, CDR1 is MNHNS and CDR2 SASEGT. The CDR3 protein is CASSGYRGTNEKLFF. CDR3 nucleotides: TGTGCCAGCAGCGGCTACAGGGGCACTAATGAAAAACTGTTTTTT.

V gene TRBV7-2 combines with J gene TRBJ2-1; D might be TRBD1 (5 bases). Germline CDR1 reads SGHTA; CDR2 reads FQGNSA. Deletions cut 3 bases from V and 8 bases from J, with 8 bases between. The CDR3 loop spans 12 amino acids. In DNA form, the CDR3 reads TGTGCCAGCAGCTTTCAGGGTGATGAGCAGTTCTTC. Encoded protein: CASSFQGDEQFF. The full variable domain, completed using reference TRBV7-2 and TRBJ2-1, is GAGVSQSPSNKVTEKGKDVELRCDPISGHTALYWYRQSLGQGLEFLIYFQGNSAPDKSGLPSDRFSAERTGGSVSTLTIQRTQQEDSAVYLCASSFQGDEQFFGPGTRLTVL.

This clonotype came up a few times. The rearrangement uses TRBV28 and TRBJ2-5; D might be TRBD2 (5 bases). This CDR3 contains 13 residues. V was cut by 6 bases and J by 0 bases, with 8 bases left in between. Germline V gene data show CDR1 as MDHEN and CDR2 as SYDVKM. CDR3 nucleotides: TGTGCCAGCAGAATTAGCGACCAAGAGACCCAGTACTTC. Its protein product is CASRISDQETQYF.

In its sample, this clonotype was seen once. The rearrangement links TRBV7-2 to TRBJ2-3; possibly TRBD1 or TRBD2 for D (5 bases each). The germline V gene encodes CDR1 SGHTA and CDR2 FQGNSA. The V end was cut by 7 bases, the J end by 6 bases, with 23 bases between. This CDR3 contains 16 residues. This CDR3 is CASTFAGAEWGDTQYF. CDR3 nucleotide sequence: TGTGCCAGCACCTTCGCGGGCGCCGAGTGGGGGGATACGCAGTATTTT.

The gene calls are TRBV20-1 and TRBJ2-3; 8 bases agree with TRBD2. CDR1 DFQATT and CDR2 SNEGSKA come from the germline V gene (reference sequence). The CDR3 has 14 residues. Losses at the gene ends were 6 bases for V and 3 bases for J; bases not matched to a gene: 8. In DNA form, the CDR3 reads TGCAGTGCGCAGCGGGAGCTGAGGACAGATACGCAGTATTTT. This codes for CSAQRELRTDTQYF.

As regards this clonotype: An end of the junction does not agree with germline; a read error may underlie this. J is TRBJ2-4 and V is TRBV6-1; D might be TRBD2 (7 bases). CDR3 length: 16 amino acids. Germline CDR1 and CDR2: MNHNS and SASEGT. This CDR3 is CASREEGGGDKKIQYF. For the CDR3, the DNA is TGTGCCAGCAGGGAAGAGGGGGGGGGTGACAAAAAGATTCAGTACTTC.

About this clonotype itself: One end of the junction fails to match germline, which may point to a read error. This chain connects TRBV27 to TRBJ2-3; D not certain. CDR1 MNHEY and CDR2 SMNVEV come from the germline V gene (reference sequence). The CDR3 contains 16 residues. CDR3 bases: TGTGCCAGCAGTTTATCGGACCTGGGCCCCAAAGATATGCAGTATTTT. Translation: CASSLSDLGPKDMQYF.

The chain is built from TRBV4-1 and TRBJ2-4; D tentatively fits TRBD1 or TRBD2 (5 bases each). From germline, CDR1 is MGHRA and CDR2 YSYEKL. CDR3 length: 16 residues. V lost 2 bases to trimming and J lost 0 bases, with 11 bases between them. The CDR3: CASSQPGRVAKNIQYF. CDR3 coding DNA: TGCGCCAGCAGCCAACCGGGACGGGTAGCCAAAAACATTCAGTACTTC.

V and J are TRBV6-1 and TRBJ1-2; 9 bases are a match to TRBD1. This CDR3 region has 14 residues. From germline, CDR1 is MNHNS and CDR2 SASEGT. The junction had 4 bases not matched to a gene; V was cut back by 1 base and J by 7 bases. The CDR3 loop is CASSEVDRGFGYTF. The CDR3 DNA reads as TGTGCCAGCAGTGAAGTGGACAGGGGCTTTGGCTACACCTTC.

The chain carries TRBV3-1 and TRBJ2-1; 8 bases match TRBD2. V dropped 4 bases and J dropped 6; count of bases not matched to a gene: 11. Germline V gives CDR1 LGHDT, CDR2 YNNKEL (reference sequence). CDR3 size: 16 residues. The CDR3 spells CASSRGTGLEGNEQFF. As DNA, the CDR3 is TGTGCCAGCAGCCGCGGGACGGGACTAGAGGGCAATGAGCAGTTCTTC.

CDR3 region: CASSQGAQGGTSGRSDTQYF. The CDR3 DNA sequence: TGTGCCAGCAGCCAAGGAGCCCAGGGAGGGACTAGCGGGAGATCCGATACGCAGTATTTT. The V and J genes are TRBV14 and TRBJ2-3; TRBD2 aligns across 14 bases. Germline V CDR1 and CDR2: SGHDN, FVKESK. Trimming at V came to 1 base and at J to 6 bases, leaving 15 bases not matched to a gene. This CDR3 spans 20 amino acids.

This chain joins TRBV15 and TRBJ2-1, with 8 nucleotides matching TRBD2. The CDR3 covers 16 residues. Per germline, CDR1 LNHNV and CDR2 YYDKDF (reference sequence). V shed 2 bases and J 5 bases; nucleotides not matched to a gene: 8. This CDR3 reads CATSRPHISGDNEQFF. The DNA for the CDR3 is TGTGCCACCAGCAGACCACATATTAGCGGGGACAATGAGCAGTTCTTC. The entire variable domain, with the rest obtained from reference TRBV15 and TRBJ2-1, is as follows: DAMVIQNPRYQVTQFGKPVTLSCSQTLNHNVMYWYQQKSSQAPKLLFHYYDKDFNNEADTPDNFQSRRPNTSFCFLDIRSPGLGDTAMYLCATSRPHISGDNEQFFGPGTRLTVL.

This clonotype counts as large. The chain uses TRBV6-5 and TRBJ1-5; TRBD1 might be the D (6 bases). This CDR3 contains 15 residues. The V and J ends lost 4 bases and 0 bases respectively, with 10 bases between them. The germline CDR1 and CDR2 sequences are MNHEY and SVGAGI. The CDR3 region is CASSLQGFSNQPQHF. Here the CDR3 DNA reads TGTGCCAGCAGTTTACAGGGATTTAGCAATCAGCCCCAGCATTTT.

About this clonotype: The junction differs from germline at one of its ends, possibly a read error. The chain links TRBV27 to TRBJ2-3; possibly TRBD1 or TRBD2 for D (5 bases each). CDR1 is MNHEY and CDR2 is SMNVEV in the germline V gene (reference sequence). This CDR3 has 17 amino acids. In nucleotides, the CDR3 is TGTGCCAGCAGTCCGGGGCGACGAGCCTGTGGCAAAGATACGCAGTATTTC. This translates into CASSPGRRACGKDTQYF.

By share of the sample, this clonotype is medium-sized (0.01 to 0.1%). J is TRBJ1-4 and V is TRBV6-1; no clear D. The CDR3 extends over 15 amino acids. V was shortened by 7 bases and J by 4 bases, with 16 bases between the two germline ends. CDR1 is MNHNS and CDR2 is SASEGT in the germline V gene. The CDR3 is CASTSSNPVNEKLFF. The CDR3 coding sequence is TGTGCCAGCACCTCTTCTAATCCGGTTAATGAAAAACTGTTTTTT.

Sample share makes this clonotype medium-sized (0.01 to 0.1%). The chain has TRBV25-1 and TRBJ2-1, with TRBD2 identical over 9 bases. V lost 2 bases to trimming and J lost 8 bases; unmatched junction nucleotides: 7. The CDR3 length is 15 residues. Germline lookup yields CDR1 MGHDK and CDR2 SYGVNS. The DNA for the CDR3 is TGTGCCAGCAGTGAACTAGCGGGGTGGCACCATGAGCAGTTCTTC. Translation: CASSELAGWHHEQFF. The complete variable domain, with remaining parts taken from reference TRBV25-1 and TRBJ2-1, reads EADIYQTPRYLVIGTGKKITLECSQTMGHDKMYWYQQDPGMELHLIHYSYGVNSTEKGDLSSESTVSRIRTEHFPLTLESARPSHTSQYLCASSELAGWHHEQFFGPGTRLTVL.

The rearrangement joins TRBV6-1 to TRBJ2-3, with D hard to call. Germline V CDR1 and CDR2: MNHNS, SASEGT. The CDR3 runs 12 residues. Between the trimmed V and J ends, which lost 7 bases and 5 bases, there was a span of 10 bases. CDR3 sequence reads: CASNPYRDTQYF. CDR3 DNA: TGTGCCAGCAATCCCTACAGAGATACGCAGTATTTT.

This clonotype qualifies as medium-sized (0.01 to 0.1%). This chain joins TRBV27 and TRBJ2-3, with no clear D. Germline CDR1 reads MNHEY; CDR2 reads SMNVEV (reference sequence). This CDR3 region has 15 residues. Trimming left V 5 bases short and J 2 bases short, with 14 bases between. This CDR3 reads CASSLVSLATDTQYF. CDR3 sequence (DNA): TGTGCCAGCAGTCTAGTCTCTCTCGCCACAGATACGCAGTATTTT.

Notes on this clonotype: At one of its ends the junction is not consistent with the germline gene, which may arise from a read error. The chain couples TRBV7-8 to TRBJ1-2, with D maybe TRBD1 (6 bases). The length of the CDR3 is 12 residues. The germline gives CDR1 SGHVS, CDR2 FQNEAQ. In nucleotides, the CDR3 is TGTGCCAGCAGCCGGGACAACTATGGCTACATCTTC. This encodes CASSRDNYGYIF.

This clonotype was seen more than once but under ten times. The V gene is TRBV11-3, the J gene TRBJ2-5; D possibly corresponds to TRBD2 (6 bases). Germline values: CDR1 SGHNT, CDR2 YENEEA. Trimming stripped 5 bases from V and 5 bases from J, with 12 bases between. The CDR3 contains 13 residues. This CDR3 is CASSTTRGETQYF. The DNA of the CDR3 is TGTGCCAGCAGCACTACACGGGGGGAGACCCAGTACTTC.

In this sample, this clonotype is medium-sized (0.01 to 0.1%). The chain has TRBV6-1 and TRBJ2-3; 10 positions agree with TRBD2. The CDR3 runs to 16 residues. J gave up 2 bases and V 2 bases, and 4 bases lay outside the gene matches. From germline, CDR1 is MNHNS and CDR2 SASEGT. CDR3 sequence: CASSELAGVFTDTQYF. The CDR3 DNA reads as TGTGCCAGCAGTGAACTAGCGGGAGTATTCACAGATACGCAGTATTTT.